This T cell receptor (beta chain) was obtained from a study of blood T cell repertoires in COVID-19. Study-level information: Specimens from acute and convalescent COVID-19 originated in the United States, Italy and Spain.

Measured with immunoSEQ multiplex PCR; TCRdb has only the in-frame clones, and not every one. The table includes 200,000 to 250,000 clones, 80% detected once. CDR1 and CDR2 from the germline V gene are SGHDT and YYEEEE. This CDR3 comprises 14 residues. Between the trimmed V and J ends, which lost 4 bases and 7 bases, there was a span of 15 bases. Sequenced material: peripheral blood. The chain recombines TRBV5-6 with TRBJ1-5; D may be TRBD1 (5 bases). This TCR came from a woman aged 70 to 79 with acute or convalescent COVID-19. The CDR3 is CASSRAQGSQPQHF. The CDR3 bases are TGTGCCAGCAGCCGGGCCCAGGGAAGCCAGCCCCAGCATTTT.